This TCR beta chain came from a study of beta chain features in type 1 diabetes. Findings and caveats of the study: The analysis here could not establish whether HLA type shapes TCRB rearrangement. In comparison with healthy donors, patients had naive, central memory and Treg TCRB repertoires that appeared more similar. Individuals with type 1 diabetes displayed fewer insertions and more deletions at VDJ junctions.

Markers CD45RO/CCR7/CD25/CD127/CD95/CD27 served to sort CD4+ naive, central memory, regulatory and stem cell-like memory cells. The V end was cut by 0 bases, the J end by 4 bases, with 13 bases between. This CDR3 has 15 amino acids. From germline, CDR1 is SGHNT and CDR2 YYREEE (reference sequence). TCRB transcripts that were expressed got sequenced, as all of the isolated RNA had been reverse transcribed. Method: immunoSEQ multiplex PCR; TCRdb's copy keeps in-frame clones and lacks some. Of about 360,000 clones in the sample, around 12% were seen once. For this clone: The antigen is not known.

The J gene is TRBJ2-5, the V gene TRBV5-4; weak D call: TRBD2 (6 bases). The clonotype was recovered from a young man in good health. Material for sequencing was naive CD4+ T cells from blood. The CDR3 region is CASSLVAGTGETQYF. DNA for the CDR3: TGTGCCAGCAGCTTGGTCGCGGGGACGGGAGAGACCCAGTACTTC.